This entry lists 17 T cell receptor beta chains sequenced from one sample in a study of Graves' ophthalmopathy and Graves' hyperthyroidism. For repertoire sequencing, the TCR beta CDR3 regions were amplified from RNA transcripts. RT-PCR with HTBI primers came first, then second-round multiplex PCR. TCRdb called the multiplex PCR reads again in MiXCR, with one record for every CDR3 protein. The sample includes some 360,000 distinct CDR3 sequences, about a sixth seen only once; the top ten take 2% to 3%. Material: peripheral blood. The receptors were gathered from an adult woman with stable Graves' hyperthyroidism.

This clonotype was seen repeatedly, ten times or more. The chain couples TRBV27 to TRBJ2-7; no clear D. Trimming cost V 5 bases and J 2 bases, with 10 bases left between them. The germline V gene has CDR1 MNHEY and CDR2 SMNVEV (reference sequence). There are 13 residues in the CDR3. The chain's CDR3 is CASSPHPTYEQYF. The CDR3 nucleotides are TGTGCCAGCAGTCCCCACCCTACCTACGAGCAGTACTTC.

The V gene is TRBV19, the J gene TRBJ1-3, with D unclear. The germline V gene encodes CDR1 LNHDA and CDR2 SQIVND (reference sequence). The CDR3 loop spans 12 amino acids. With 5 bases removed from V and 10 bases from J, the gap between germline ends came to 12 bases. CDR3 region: CASSGDDYTIYF. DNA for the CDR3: TGTGCCAGTAGTGGTGATGATTATACCATATATTTT.

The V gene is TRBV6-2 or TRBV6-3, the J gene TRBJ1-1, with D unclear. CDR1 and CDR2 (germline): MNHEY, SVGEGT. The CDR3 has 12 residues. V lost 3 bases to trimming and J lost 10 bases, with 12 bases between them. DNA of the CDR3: TGTGCCAGCAGTTATCAGGCGGTCGGAGCTTTCTTT. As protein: CASSYQAVGAFF.

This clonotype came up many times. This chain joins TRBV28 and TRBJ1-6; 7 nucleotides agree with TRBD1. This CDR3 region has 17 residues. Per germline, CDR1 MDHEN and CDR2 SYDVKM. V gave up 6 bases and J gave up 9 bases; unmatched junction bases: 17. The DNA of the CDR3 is TGTGCCAGCAGCATGAAATCCGGGACAGCGATCTTTTCACCCCTCCACTTT. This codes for CASSMKSGTAIFSPLHF.

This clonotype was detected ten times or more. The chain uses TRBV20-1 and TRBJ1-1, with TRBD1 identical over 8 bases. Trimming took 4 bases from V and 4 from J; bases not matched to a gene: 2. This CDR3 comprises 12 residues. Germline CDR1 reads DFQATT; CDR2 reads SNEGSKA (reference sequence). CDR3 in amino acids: CSAIQGGTEAFF. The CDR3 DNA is TGCAGTGCTATACAGGGGGGCACTGAAGCTTTCTTT.

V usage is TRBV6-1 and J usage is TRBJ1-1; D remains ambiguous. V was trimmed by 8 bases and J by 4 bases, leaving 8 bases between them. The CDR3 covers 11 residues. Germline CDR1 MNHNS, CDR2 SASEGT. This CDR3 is CASLGSTEAFF. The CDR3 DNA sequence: TGTGCCAGCCTAGGGAGCACTGAAGCTTTCTTT.

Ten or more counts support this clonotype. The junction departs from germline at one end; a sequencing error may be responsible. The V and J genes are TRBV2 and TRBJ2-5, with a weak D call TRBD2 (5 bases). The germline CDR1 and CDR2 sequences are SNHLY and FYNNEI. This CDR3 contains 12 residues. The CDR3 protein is CASSGSPGKGNF. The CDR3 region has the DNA TGTGCCAGCAGTGGTTCCCCGGGAAAAGGGAACTTC.

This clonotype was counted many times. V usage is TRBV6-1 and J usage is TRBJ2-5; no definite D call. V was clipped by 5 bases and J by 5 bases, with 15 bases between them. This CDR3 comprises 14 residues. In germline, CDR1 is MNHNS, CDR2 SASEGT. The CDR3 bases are TGTGCCAGCAGTCGTACTAACCAATTGGAGACCCAGTACTTC. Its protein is CASSRTNQLETQYF.

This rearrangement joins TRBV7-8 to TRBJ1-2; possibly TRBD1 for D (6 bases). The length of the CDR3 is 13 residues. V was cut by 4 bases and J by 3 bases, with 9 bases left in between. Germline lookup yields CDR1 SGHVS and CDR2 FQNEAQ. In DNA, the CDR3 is TGTGCCAGCAGCTGGACAGAAGACTATGGCTACACCTTC. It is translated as CASSWTEDYGYTF.

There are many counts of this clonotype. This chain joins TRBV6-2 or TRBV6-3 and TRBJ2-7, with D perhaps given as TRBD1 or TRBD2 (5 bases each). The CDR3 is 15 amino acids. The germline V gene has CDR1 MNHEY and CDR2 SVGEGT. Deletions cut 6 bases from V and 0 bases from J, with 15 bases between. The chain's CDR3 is CASSSGTASSYEQYF. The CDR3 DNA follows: TGTGCCAGCAGCTCCGGGACGGCGAGCTCCTACGAGCAGTACTTC.

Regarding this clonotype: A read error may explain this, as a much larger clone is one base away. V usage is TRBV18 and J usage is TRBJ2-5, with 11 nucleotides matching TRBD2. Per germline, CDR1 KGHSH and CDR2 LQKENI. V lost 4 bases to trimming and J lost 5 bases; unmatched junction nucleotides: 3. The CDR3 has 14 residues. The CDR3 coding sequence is TGTGCCAGCTCACAGACTAGCGGGATGGAGACCCAGTACTTC. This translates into CASSQTSGMETQYF.

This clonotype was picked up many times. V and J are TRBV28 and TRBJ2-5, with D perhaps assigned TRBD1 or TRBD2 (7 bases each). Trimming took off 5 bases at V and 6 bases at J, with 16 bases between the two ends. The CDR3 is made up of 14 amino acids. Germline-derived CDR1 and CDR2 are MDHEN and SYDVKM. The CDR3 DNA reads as TGTGCCAGCAGTCCAGGGGGAGGGCGCAAGACCCAGTACTTC. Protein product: CASSPGGGRKTQYF. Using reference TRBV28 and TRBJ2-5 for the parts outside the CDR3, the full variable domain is DVKVTQSSRYLVKRTGEKVFLECVQDMDHENMFWYRQDPGLGLRLIYFSYDVKMKEKGDIPEGYSVSREKKERFSLILESASTNQTSMYLCASSPGGGRKTQYFGPGTRLLVL.

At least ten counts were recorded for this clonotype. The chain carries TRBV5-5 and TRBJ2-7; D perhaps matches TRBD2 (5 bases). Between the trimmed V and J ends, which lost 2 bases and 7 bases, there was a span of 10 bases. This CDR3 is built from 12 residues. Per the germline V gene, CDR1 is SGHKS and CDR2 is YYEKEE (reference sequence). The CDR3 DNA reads TGTGCCAGCAGCTTATTACGAGGGGAGCAGTACTTC. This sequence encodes CASSLLRGEQYF.

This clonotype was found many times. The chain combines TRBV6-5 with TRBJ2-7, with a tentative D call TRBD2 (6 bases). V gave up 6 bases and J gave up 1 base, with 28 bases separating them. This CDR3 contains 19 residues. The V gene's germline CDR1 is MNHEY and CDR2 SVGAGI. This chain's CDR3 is CASRGTGVHQRETSYEQYF. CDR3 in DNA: TGTGCCAGCAGGGGTACGGGGGTGCACCAACGTGAAACTTCCTACGAGCAGTACTTC.

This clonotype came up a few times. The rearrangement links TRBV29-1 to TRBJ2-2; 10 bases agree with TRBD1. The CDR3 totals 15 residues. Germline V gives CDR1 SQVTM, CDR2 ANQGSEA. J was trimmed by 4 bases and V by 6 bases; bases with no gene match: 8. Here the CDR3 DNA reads TGCAGCGTCGGGGTTGGGACAGGGGTCACCGGGGAGCTGTTTTTT. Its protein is CSVGVGTGVTGELFF.

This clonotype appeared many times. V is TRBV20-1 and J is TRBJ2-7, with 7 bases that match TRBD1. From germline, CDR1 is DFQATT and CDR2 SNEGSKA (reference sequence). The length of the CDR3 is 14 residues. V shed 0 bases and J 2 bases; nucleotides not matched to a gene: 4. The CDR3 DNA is TGCAGTGCTAGAGATTACAGGGGAGCCTACGAGCAGTACTTC. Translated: CSARDYRGAYEQYF.

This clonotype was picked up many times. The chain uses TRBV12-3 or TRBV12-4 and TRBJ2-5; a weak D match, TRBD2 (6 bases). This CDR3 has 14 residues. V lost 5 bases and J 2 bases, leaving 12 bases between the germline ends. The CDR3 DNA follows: TGTGCCAGCAGTCCCCTAGCGATTCAAGAGACCCAGTACTTC. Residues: CASSPLAIQETQYF.